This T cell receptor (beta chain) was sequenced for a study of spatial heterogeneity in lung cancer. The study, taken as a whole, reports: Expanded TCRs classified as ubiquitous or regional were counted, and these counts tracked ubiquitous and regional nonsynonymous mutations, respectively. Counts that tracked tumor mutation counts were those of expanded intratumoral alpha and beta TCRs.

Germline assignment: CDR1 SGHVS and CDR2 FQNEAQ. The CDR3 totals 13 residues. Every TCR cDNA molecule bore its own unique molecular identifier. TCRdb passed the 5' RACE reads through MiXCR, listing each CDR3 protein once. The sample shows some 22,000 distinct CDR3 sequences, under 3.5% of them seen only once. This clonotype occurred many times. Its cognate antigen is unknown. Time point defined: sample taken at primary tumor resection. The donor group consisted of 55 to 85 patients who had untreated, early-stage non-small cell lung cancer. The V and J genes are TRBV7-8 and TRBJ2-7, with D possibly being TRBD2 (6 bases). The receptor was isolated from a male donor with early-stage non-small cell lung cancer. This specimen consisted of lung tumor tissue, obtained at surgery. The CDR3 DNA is TGTGCTACGAGTTACGGGAGCGACTACGAGCAGTACTTC. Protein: CATSYGSDYEQYF.